These T cell receptor beta chains were read from a single sample in a study of blood T cells in healthy people across ages. TCRdb re-derived calls from the 5' RACE reads in MiXCR, one entry per CDR3 protein. The sample records 1.5 million to 2 million distinct CDR3 sequences, 28% being singletons. Sample: blood. These receptors originate from a woman aged 25 to 39 in good health. The CDR3 runs from the conserved cysteine through the conserved F or W. D genes are given only for firm matches. Size values are once, few and many counts, or a class for expanded clones, and some rows have none.

d_call,clone_size,j_call,v_call,cdr3_nt,cdr3_aa
TRBD1,.,TRBJ1-5,TRBV12-3/TRBV12-4,TGTGCCAGCTGGGGAGGGGGCCATAGCAATCAGCCCCAGCATTTT,CASWGGGHSNQPQHF
TRBD1,many,TRBJ2-5,TRBV6-2/TRBV6-3,TGTGCCAGCAAGACAGGGCAAGAGACCCAGTACTTC,CASKTGQETQYF
.,.,TRBJ2-7,TRBV18,TGTGCCGGCTCACGAGGGGAAGAGCAGTACTTC,CAGSRGEEQYF
.,.,TRBJ1-5,TRBV7-2,TGTGCCAGCAGCAGCGGACATAACAATCAGCCCCAGCATTTT,CASSSGHNNQPQHF
TRBD2,few,TRBJ2-5,TRBV9,TGTGCCAGCAGCCAAGGAAGCGGGGAAGAGACCCAGTACTTC,CASSQGSGEETQYF
TRBD1,.,TRBJ1-3,TRBV5-1,TGCGCCAGCAGCCAGGGGGCCAACTCTGGAAACACCATATATTTT,CASSQGANSGNTIYF
.,many,TRBJ2-7,TRBV29-1,TGCAGCGCCAGAGGGGCGGGACGGTTCGAAGAGCAGTACTTC,CSARGAGRFEEQYF
.,many,TRBJ2-5,TRBV9,TGTGCCAGCGCCGCCAGGGGCGGGATGGAGACCCAGTACTTC,CASAARGGMETQYF
.,.,TRBJ1-6,TRBV10-2,TGCGCCAGCAGTGAGGCGGGGTCCTATAATTCACCCCCCCACTTT,CASSEAGSYNSPPHF
TRBD2,many,TRBJ2-3,TRBV12-3/TRBV12-4,TGTGCCAGCAGCCCCCTAGCGGGAGGAACGGCAGATACGCAGTATTTT,CASSPLAGGTADTQYF
.,.,TRBJ1-2,TRBV7-2,TGTGCCAGCAGCTTAGAAGGGTTAGCTAACTATGGCTACATCTTC,CASSLEGLANYGYIF
TRBD1,.,TRBJ2-4,TRBV7-9,TGTGCCAGCAGCTTAGCGGGCAGGGGGCCTAAAGACATTCAGTACTTC,CASSLAGRGPKDIQYF
.,.,TRBJ1-1,TRBV6-2/TRBV6-3,TGTGCCAGCAGCGATAGACAGCTCATGAACACTGAAGCTTTCTTT,CASSDRQLMNTEAFF
.,once,TRBJ1-1,TRBV29-1,TGCAGCGTGTCTGATTGGGGCAGGGACACTGAAGCTTTCTTT,CSVSDWGRDTEAFF
.,few,TRBJ2-7,TRBV25-1,TGTGCCAGCAGTGGAGGGGCCGGGGACGGCTACGAGCAGTACTTC,CASSGGAGDGYEQYF
TRBD2,few,TRBJ2-3,TRBV7-2,TGTGCCAGTACTCTAGCGGTAGGGCGAGATACGCAGTATTTT,CASTLAVGRDTQYF
.,few,TRBJ2-5,TRBV5-5,TGTGCCAGCAGCTTGTATGACGGGAGAGGCTTAAGAGAGACCCAGTACTTC,CASSLYDGRGLRETQYF
.,many,TRBJ2-7,TRBV29-1,TGCAGCGTTGAGGGTTCTTGGGAAAATACCTACGAGCAGTACTTC,CSVEGSWENTYEQYF
.,many,TRBJ2-5,TRBV3-1,TGTGCCAGCAGCCAAACGCGCCGGGAGCAGTACTTC,CASSQTRREQYF
.,.,TRBJ2-7,TRBV27,TGTGCCAGCAGAGGAGACTCCAACTACGAGCAGTACTTC,CASRGDSNYEQYF
.,.,TRBJ2-5,TRBV20-1,TGCAGTGCTAGGAGAGATCGCCAAGAGACCCAGTACTTC,CSARRDRQETQYF
TRBD2,.,TRBJ2-3,TRBV3-1,TGTGCCAGCAGCCCCAGCGGGGGGGCATTAGATACGCAGTATTTT,CASSPSGGALDTQYF
TRBD2,.,TRBJ2-5,TRBV12-3/TRBV12-4,TGTGCCAGCAGTAGCCCCGGGAGGTCCTCCTACAATGAGCAGTACTTC,CASSSPGRSSYNEQYF
TRBD2,.,TRBJ2-7,TRBV3-1,TGTGCCAGCAGTATTAGCGGGAGTAGGACCTACGAGCAGTACTTC,CASSISGSRTYEQYF
TRBD2,.,TRBJ2-7,TRBV19,TGTGCCAGTAGTATCATTCCGGGGGGTGATTACGAGCAGTACTTC,CASSIIPGGDYEQYF
.,few,TRBJ2-7,TRBV3-1,TGTGCCAGCAGCCAAGGGGGTCTCGGGCTCGAGCAGTACTTC,CASSQGGLGLEQYF
TRBD2,few,TRBJ2-1,TRBV3-1,TGTGCCAGCAGCACTGGACTAGCGGGTGAGCAGTTCTTC,CASSTGLAGEQFF
.,few,TRBJ2-6,TRBV5-1,TGCGTCAGCAGCTTGGTGTACGGGGACTCTGGGGCCAACGTCCTGACTTTC,CVSSLVYGDSGANVLTF
.,.,TRBJ1-2,TRBV7-9,TGTGCCAGCAGCCATGATACAGTTTCCTATGGCTACACCTTC,CASSHDTVSYGYTF
.,many,TRBJ2-5,TRBV29-1,TGCAGCGTTGATGAGGCACAAGAGACCCAGTACTTC,CSVDEAQETQYF
.,many,TRBJ2-7,TRBV29-1,TGCAGCGTTGAAGCTGGGACGTCCTACGAGCAGTACTTC,CSVEAGTSYEQYF
.,many,TRBJ1-2,TRBV28,TGTGCCAGCAGTCCCTCCGTTGGTGGGGGCTACACCTTC,CASSPSVGGGYTF
TRBD2,few,TRBJ2-5,TRBV15,TGTGCCACCAGCGGGCTAGCGGGAGGAAAACTCCAAGAGACCCAGTACTTC,CATSGLAGGKLQETQYF
.,.,TRBJ1-5,TRBV5-1,TGCGCCAGCAGGGAGGGACTCAGTAGCAATCAGCCCCAGCATTTT,CASREGLSSNQPQHF
.,few,TRBJ2-3,TRBV4-3,TGCGCCAGCAGCCAAGTGTCTGGTCCTCGAGCGGATGACACAGATACGCAGTATTTT,CASSQVSGPRADDTDTQYF
.,few,TRBJ2-2,TRBV7-9,TGTGCCAGCAGGAAGCCCCCCGGGGAGCTGTTTTTT,CASRKPPGELFF
.,few,TRBJ2-7,TRBV2,TGTGCCAGCGGCGCTTTCACCTACGAGCAGTACTTC,CASGAFTYEQYF
.,.,TRBJ1-1,TRBV4-3,TGCGCCAGCAGCCAAGAGGAGGGGGTGAACACTGAAGCTTTCTTT,CASSQEEGVNTEAFF
.,.,TRBJ2-5,TRBV28,TGTGCCAGCAGTTTACCAGGGATAGAGACCCAGTACTTC,CASSLPGIETQYF
.,many,TRBJ2-7,TRBV2,TGTGCCAGCGTAAGCTCCTACGAGCAGTACTTC,CASVSSYEQYF
TRBD2,.,TRBJ2-1,TRBV20-1,TGCAGTGCTTGGGTTCCGGGACTAGCGGGAGGTGTCGAGCAGTTCTTC,CSAWVPGLAGGVEQFF
.,many,TRBJ2-7,TRBV6-5,TGTGCCAGCAGTTATGGTTACAGGGCCTACGAGCAGTACTTC,CASSYGYRAYEQYF
.,.,TRBJ1-1,TRBV7-8,TGTGCCAGCAGCTTATTGACGGGGACTGAAGCTTTCTTT,CASSLLTGTEAFF
.,few,TRBJ2-6,TRBV25-1,TGTGCCAGCAGTGGGGGGTGGCAGGGGGCCAACGTCCTGACTTTC,CASSGGWQGANVLTF
.,.,TRBJ2-3,TRBV3-1,TGTGCCAGCAGCCAAGAGGGTCCTTATACGCAGTATTTT,CASSQEGPYTQYF
TRBD1,.,TRBJ1-2,TRBV15,TGTGCCACCAGCAGAAGGACAGGGCCGCGGGGCTACACCTTC,CATSRRTGPRGYTF
TRBD1,.,TRBJ1-1,TRBV3-1,TGTGCCAGCAGCGAATGGGACAGGGGCGGTGAAGCTTTCTTT,CASSEWDRGGEAFF
.,.,TRBJ2-3,TRBV20-1,TGCAGTCCCGGAGGTGCGCCGGAATTCACAGATACGCAGTATTTT,CSPGGAPEFTDTQYF
TRBD1,.,TRBJ2-5,TRBV29-1,TGCAGTGTACAGGGGGCGTGGGAGACCCAGTACTTC,CSVQGAWETQYF
.,few,TRBJ2-3,TRBV30,TGTGCCTGGAGTGCTGGGACCAGCACAGATACGCAGTATTTT,CAWSAGTSTDTQYF
.,many,TRBJ1-2,TRBV29-1,TGCAGCGCGCAAGGCCAGGGCCGGGGCTACACCTTC,CSAQGQGRGYTF